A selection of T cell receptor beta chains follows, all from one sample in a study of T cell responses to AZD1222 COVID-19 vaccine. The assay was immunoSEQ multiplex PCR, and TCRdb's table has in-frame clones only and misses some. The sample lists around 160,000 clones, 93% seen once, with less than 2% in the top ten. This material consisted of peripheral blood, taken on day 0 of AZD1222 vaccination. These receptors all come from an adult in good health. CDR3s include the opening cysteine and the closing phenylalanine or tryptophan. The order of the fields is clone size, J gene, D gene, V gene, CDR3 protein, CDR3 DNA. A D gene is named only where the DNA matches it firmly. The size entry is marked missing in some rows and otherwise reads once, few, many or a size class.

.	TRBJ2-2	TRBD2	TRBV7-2	CASSSGTSRSGELFF	TGTGCCAGCAGTTCCGGGACTAGCCGTTCCGGGGAGCTGTTTTTT
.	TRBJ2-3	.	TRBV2	CASSGQGRTDTQYF	TGTGCCAGCAGTGGGCAGGGCCGCACAGATACGCAGTATTTT
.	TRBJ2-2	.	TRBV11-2	CASSLVPPKELFF	TGTGCCAGCAGCTTAGTACCTCCGAAGGAGCTGTTTTTT
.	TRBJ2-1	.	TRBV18	CASSPPRGGSSGEQFF	TGTGCCAGCTCACCCCCGAGGGGGGGCTCATCGGGTGAGCAGTTCTTC
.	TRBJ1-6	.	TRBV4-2	CASSQGLDSPLHF	TGTGCCAGCAGCCAGGGGCTCGACTCACCCCTCCACTTT
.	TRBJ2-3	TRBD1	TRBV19	CASSNRGRDDTQYF	TGTGCCAGTAGTAACAGGGGGCGCGATGATACGCAGTATTTT
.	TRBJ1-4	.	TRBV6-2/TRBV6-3	CASSYSGVGEKLFF	TGTGCCAGCAGTTACTCCGGGGTAGGCGAAAAACTGTTTTTT
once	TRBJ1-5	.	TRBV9	CASSVGMGNQPQHF	TGTGCCAGCAGCGTAGGCATGGGCAATCAGCCCCAGCATTTT
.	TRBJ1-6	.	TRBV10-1	CASSATQGSPLHF	TGCGCCAGCAGTGCAACCCAGGGGTCACCCCTCCACTTT
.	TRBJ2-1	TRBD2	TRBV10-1	CASSERTSGRAVNEQFF	TGCGCCAGCAGTGAGAGGACTAGCGGGAGGGCCGTGAATGAGCAGTTCTTC
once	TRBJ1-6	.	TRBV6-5	CASQGVVNGTPLHF	TGTGCCAGCCAAGGGGTAGTAAACGGTACACCCCTCCACTTT
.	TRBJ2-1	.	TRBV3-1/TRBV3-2	CASSQSSSGSYNEQFF	TGTGCCAGCAGCCAATCCTCGAGCGGATCCTACAATGAGCAGTTCTTC
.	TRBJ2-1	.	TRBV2	CASSEVDRGRNEQFF	TGTGCCAGCAGTGAAGTGGACCGGGGGAGGAATGAGCAGTTCTTC
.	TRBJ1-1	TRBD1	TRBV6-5	CASRPGTENTEAFF	TGTGCCAGCAGGCCCGGGACAGAGAACACTGAAGCTTTCTTT
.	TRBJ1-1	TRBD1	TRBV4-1	CASSQGQGTEAFF	TGCGCCAGCAGCCAAGGACAGGGAACTGAAGCTTTCTTT
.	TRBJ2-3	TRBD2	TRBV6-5	CASIGKRGLDTQYF	TGTGCCAGCATAGGGAAGCGGGGACTGGATACGCAGTATTTT
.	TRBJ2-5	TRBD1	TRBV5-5	CASSLSGTGVNWGTQYF	TGTGCCAGCAGCTTAAGCGGGACAGGGGTCAATTGGGGGACCCAGTACTTC
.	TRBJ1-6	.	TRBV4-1	CASSQEVGTQTSPLHF	TGCGCCAGCAGCCAAGAAGTAGGGACACAAACTTCACCCCTCCACTTT
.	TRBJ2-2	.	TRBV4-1	CASSQDWGTPGTGELFF	TGCGCCAGCAGCCAAGATTGGGGGACACCGGGGACCGGGGAGCTGTTTTTT
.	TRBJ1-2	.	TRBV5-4	CASSLNRVYGYTF	TGTGCCAGCAGCTTAAACAGGGTCTATGGCTACACCTTC
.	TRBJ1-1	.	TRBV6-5	CASSYSRHPNTEAFF	TGTGCCAGCAGTTACTCTAGACACCCGAACACTGAAGCTTTCTTT
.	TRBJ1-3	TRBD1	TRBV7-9	CASSKTGDTGNTIYF	TGTGCCAGCAGTAAGACAGGGGACACTGGAAACACCATATATTTT
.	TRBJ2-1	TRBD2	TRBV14	CASSQDLRTSGSLGYNEQFF	TGTGCCAGCAGCCAAGATCTCAGAACTAGCGGGAGTTTGGGTTACAATGAGCAGTTCTTC
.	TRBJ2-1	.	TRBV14	CASSQDYHEQFF	TGTGCCAGCAGCCAAGATTACCATGAGCAGTTCTTC
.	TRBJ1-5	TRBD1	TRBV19	CASSLGTGGLGNQPQHF	TGTGCCAGTAGTCTCGGGACAGGGGGCCTCGGCAATCAGCCCCAGCATTTT
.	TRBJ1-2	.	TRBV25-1	CASSEFTASSGYTF	TGTGCCAGCAGTGAATTCACAGCCTCAAGTGGCTACACCTTC
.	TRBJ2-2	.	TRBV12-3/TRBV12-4	CASREDTGELFF	TGTGCCAGCAGAGAGGACACCGGGGAGCTGTTTTTT
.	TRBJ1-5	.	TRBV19	CASRLGQTNSNQPQHF	TGTGCCAGTAGGTTGGGGCAGACCAATAGCAATCAGCCCCAGCATTTT
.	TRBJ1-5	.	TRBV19	CASRMQGSNQPQHF	TGTGCCAGTAGGATGCAGGGGAGCAATCAGCCCCAGCATTTT
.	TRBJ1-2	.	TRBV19	CASSIGLAGEYYGYTF	TGTGCCAGTAGTATAGGGCTGGCAGGGGAATACTATGGCTACACCTTC
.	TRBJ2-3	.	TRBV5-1	CASSSPDSTDTQYF	TGCGCCAGCAGCTCCCCGGACAGCACAGATACGCAGTATTTT
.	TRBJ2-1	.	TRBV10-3	CAISESFSSYNEQFF	TGTGCCATCAGTGAGTCGTTTAGCTCCTACAATGAGCAGTTCTTC